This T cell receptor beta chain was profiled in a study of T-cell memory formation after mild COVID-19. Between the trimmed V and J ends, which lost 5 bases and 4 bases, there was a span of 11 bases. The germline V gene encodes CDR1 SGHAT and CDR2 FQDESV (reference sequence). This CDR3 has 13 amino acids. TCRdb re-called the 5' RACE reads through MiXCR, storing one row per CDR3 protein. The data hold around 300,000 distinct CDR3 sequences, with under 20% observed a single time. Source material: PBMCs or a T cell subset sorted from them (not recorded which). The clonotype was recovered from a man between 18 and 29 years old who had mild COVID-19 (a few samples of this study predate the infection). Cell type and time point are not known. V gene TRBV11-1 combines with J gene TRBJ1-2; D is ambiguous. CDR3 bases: TGTGCCAGCAGCCTGGGCGGAGCCTATGGCTACACCTTC. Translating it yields CASSLGGAYGYTF.